One and the same sample provided the 2 T cell receptor beta chains below, sequenced in a study of regulatory T cells in long-lasting Graves disease. As for time point: newly diagnosed GD, antithyroid drugs for less than 3 months. With RNA extracted from PBMCs as input, the TCR library was made. Building the TCR beta libraries relied on iRepertoire HTBI primers, and CDR3 regions underwent Arm-PCR. TCRdb reprocessed the multiplex PCR reads via MiXCR and lists one record per CDR3 protein. The sample includes 620,000 or so distinct CDR3 sequences, roughly 15% seen only once; the top ten take around 18%. These data are also associated with another study on T cells in Graves' hyperthyroidism and ophthalmopathy.

Sequencing was performed on peripheral blood mononuclear cells (PBMCs), taken at new diagnosis, from a patient treated with antithyroid drugs. All receptors derive from a woman in her thirties with Graves disease.

This clonotype was seen many times. The chain employs TRBV20-1 and TRBJ1-2; 7 bases agree with TRBD1. Germline CDR1 and CDR2: DFQATT and SNEGSKA (reference sequence). The length of the CDR3 is 15 residues. V shed 1 base, J shed 2 bases, and the junction held 7 bases outside the gene matches. The CDR3 is CSARAGTVENYGYTF. In nucleotides, the CDR3 is TGCAGTGCTAGAGCAGGGACAGTCGAAAACTATGGCTACACCTTC.

In its sample, this clonotype was seen many times. Germline is not matched at one junction end, which may reflect a read error. The rearrangement joins TRBV10-3 to TRBJ2-5; 8 bases align to TRBD2. Germline CDR1 and CDR2: ENHRY and SYGVKD. The CDR3 spans 13 residues. CDR3: CAVSGSLSETQYF. Here the CDR3 DNA reads TGTGCCGTCAGCGGGAGTTTGTCGGAGACCCAGTACTTC.